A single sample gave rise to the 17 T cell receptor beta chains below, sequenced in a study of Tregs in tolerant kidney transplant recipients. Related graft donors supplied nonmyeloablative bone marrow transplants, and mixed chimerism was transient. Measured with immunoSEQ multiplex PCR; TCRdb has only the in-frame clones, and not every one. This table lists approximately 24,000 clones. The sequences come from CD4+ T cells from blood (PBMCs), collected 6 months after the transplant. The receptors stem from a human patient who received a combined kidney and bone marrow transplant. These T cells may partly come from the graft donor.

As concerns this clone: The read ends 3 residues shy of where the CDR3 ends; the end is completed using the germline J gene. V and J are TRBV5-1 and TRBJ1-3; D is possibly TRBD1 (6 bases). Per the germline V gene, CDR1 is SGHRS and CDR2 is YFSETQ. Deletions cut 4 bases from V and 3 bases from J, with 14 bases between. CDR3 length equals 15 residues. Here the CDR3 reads CASSSLGAVGNTIYF. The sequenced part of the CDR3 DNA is TGCGCCAGCAGCAGCTTGGGGGCGGTTGGAAACACC.

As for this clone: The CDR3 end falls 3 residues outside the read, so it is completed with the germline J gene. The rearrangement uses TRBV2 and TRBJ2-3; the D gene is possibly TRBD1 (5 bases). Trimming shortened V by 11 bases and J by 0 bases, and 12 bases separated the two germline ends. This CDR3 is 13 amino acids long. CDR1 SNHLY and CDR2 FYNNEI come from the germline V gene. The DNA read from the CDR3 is TGTGCCGGCAACCGACAGAGCACAGATACG. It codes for CAGNRQSTDT. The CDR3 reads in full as CAGNRQSTDTQYF.

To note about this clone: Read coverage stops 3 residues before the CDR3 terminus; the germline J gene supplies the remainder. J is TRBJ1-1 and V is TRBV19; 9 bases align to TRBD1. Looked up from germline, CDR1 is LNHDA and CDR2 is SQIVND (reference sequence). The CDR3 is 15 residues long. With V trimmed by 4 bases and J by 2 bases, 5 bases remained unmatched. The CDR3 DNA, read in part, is TGTGCCAGTAGTACCCTGGACAGGGGAAACACTGAA. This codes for CASSTLDRGNTE. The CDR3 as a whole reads CASSTLDRGNTEAFF.

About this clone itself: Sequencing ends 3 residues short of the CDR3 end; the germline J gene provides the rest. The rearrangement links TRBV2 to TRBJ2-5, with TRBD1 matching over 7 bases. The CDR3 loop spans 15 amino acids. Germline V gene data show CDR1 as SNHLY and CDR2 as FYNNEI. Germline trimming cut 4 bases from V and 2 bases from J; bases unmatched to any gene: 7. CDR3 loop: CASSGQGRIQETQYF. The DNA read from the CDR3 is TGTGCCAGCAGTGGACAGGGTAGGATACAAGAGACC.

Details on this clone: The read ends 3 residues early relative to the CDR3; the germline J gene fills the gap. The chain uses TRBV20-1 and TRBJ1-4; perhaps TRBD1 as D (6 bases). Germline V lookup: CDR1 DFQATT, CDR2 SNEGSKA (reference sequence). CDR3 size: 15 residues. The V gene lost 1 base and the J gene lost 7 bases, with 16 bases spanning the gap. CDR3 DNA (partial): TGCAGTGCTAGAGCCTCCGGGACATCAAGTGAAAAA. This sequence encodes CSARASGTSSEK. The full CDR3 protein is CSARASGTSSEKLFF.

CDR3 in amino acids: CASSRTGGSQETQYF. CDR3 DNA, as far as it was read: TGTGCCAGCAGTAGGACAGGGGGGTCCCAAGAGACC. The chain links TRBV6-2 or TRBV6-3 to TRBJ2-5; 10 positions agree with TRBD1. Read sequence stops 3 residues before the CDR3 end, and the germline J gene provides the missing end. The J segment lost 1 base and the V segment lost 5 bases, leaving 4 bases of the junction unmatched. The CDR3 extends over 15 amino acids. Germline-derived CDR1 and CDR2 are MNHEY and SVGEGT.

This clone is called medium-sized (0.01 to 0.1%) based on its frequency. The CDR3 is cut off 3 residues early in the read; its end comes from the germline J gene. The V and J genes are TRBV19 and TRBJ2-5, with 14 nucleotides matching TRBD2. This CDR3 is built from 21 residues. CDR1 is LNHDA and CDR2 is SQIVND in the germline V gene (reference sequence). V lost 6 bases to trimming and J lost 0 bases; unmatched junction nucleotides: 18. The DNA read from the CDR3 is TGTGCCAGTAGCCTCGGACTAGCGGGGGGTATAGAATTACGGTACCAAGAGACC. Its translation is CASSLGLAGGIELRYQET. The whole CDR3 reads CASSLGLAGGIELRYQETQYF.

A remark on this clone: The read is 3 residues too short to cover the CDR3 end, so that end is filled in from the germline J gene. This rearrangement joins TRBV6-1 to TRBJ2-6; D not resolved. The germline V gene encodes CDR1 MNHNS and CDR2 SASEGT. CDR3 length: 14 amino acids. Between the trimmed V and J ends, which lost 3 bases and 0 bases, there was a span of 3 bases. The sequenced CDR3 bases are TGTGCCAGCAGTGATCACTCTGGGGCCAACGTC. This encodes CASSDHSGANV. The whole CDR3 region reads CASSDHSGANVLTF.

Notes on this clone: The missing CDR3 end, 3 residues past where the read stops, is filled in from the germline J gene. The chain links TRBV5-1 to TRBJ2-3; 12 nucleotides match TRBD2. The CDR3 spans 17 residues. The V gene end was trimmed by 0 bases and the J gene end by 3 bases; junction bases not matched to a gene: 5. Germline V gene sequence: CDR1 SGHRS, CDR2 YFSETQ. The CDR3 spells CASSLVSSGGVTDTQYF. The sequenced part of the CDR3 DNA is TGCGCCAGCAGCTTGGTGTCTAGCGGGGGGGTTACAGATACG. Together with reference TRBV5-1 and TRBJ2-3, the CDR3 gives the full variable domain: KAGVTQTPRYLIKTRGQQVTLSCSPISGHRSVSWYQQTPGQGLQFLFEYFSETQRNKGNFPGRFSGRQFSNSRSEMNVSTLELGDSALYLCASSLVSSGGVTDTQYFGPGTRLTVL.

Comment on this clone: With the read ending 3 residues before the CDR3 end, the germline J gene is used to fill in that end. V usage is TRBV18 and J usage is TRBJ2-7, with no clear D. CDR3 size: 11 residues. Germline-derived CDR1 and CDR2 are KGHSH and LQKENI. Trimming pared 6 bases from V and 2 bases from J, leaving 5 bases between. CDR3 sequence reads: CASSATYEQYF. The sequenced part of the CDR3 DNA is TGTGCCAGCTCGGCAACCTACGAG.

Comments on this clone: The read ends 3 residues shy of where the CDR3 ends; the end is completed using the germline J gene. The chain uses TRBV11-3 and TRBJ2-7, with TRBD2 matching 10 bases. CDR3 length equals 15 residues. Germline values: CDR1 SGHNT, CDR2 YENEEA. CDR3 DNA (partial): TGTGCAAGTCGCTATCGGGGACTAGCGTCCTACGAG. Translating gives CASRYRGLASYE. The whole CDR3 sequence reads CASRYRGLASYEQYF. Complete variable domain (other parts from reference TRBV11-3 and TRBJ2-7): EAGVVQSPRYKIIEKKQPVAFWCNPISGHNTLYWYLQNLGQGPELLIRYENEEAVDDSQLPKDRFSAERLKGVDSTLKIQPAELGDSAVYLCASRYRGLASYEQYFGPGTRLTVT.

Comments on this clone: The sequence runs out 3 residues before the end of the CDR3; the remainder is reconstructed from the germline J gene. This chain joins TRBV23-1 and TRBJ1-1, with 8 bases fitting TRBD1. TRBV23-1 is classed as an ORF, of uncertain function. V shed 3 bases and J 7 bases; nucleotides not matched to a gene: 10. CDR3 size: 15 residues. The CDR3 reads CASSHPDRGVDEAFF. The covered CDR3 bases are TGCGCCAGCAGTCATCCCGACAGGGGTGTGGATGAA.

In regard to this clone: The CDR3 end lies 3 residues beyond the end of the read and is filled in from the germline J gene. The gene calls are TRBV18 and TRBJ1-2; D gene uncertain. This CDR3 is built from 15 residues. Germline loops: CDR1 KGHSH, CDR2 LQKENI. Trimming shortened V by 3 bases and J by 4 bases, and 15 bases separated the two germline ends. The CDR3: CASSPLVIPSYGYTF. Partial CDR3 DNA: TGTGCCAGCTCACCTCTAGTCATACCTTCCTATGGC. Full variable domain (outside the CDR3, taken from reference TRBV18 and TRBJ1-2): NAGVMQNPRHLVRRRGQEARLRCSPMKGHSHVYWYRQLPEEGLKFMVYLQKENIIDESGMPKERFSAEFPKEGPSILRIQQVVRGDSAAYFCASSPLVIPSYGYTFGSGTRLTVV.

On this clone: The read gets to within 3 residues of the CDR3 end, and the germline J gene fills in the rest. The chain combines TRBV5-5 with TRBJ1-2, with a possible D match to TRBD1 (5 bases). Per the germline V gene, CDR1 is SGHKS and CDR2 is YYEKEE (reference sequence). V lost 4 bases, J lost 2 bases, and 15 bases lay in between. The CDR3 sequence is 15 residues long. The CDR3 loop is CASSLESTANYGYTF. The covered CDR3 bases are TGTGCCAGCAGCCTGGAGTCGACAGCAAACTATGGC.

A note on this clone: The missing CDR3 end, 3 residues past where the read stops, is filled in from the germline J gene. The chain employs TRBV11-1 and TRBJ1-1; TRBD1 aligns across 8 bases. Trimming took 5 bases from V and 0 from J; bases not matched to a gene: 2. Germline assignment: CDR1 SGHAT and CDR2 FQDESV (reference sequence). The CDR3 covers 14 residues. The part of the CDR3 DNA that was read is TGTGCCAGCAGCCGACAGGGGATGAACACTGAA. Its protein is CASSRQGMNTE. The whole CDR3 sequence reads CASSRQGMNTEAFF.

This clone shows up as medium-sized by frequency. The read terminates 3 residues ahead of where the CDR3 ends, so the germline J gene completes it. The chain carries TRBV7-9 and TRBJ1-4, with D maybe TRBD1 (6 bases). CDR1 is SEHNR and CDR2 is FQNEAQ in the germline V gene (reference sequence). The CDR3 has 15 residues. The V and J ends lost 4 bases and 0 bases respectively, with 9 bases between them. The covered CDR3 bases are TGTGCCAGCAGCTCCTGGACAGCAACTAATGAAAAA. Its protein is CASSSWTATNEK. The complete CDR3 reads CASSSWTATNEKLFF.

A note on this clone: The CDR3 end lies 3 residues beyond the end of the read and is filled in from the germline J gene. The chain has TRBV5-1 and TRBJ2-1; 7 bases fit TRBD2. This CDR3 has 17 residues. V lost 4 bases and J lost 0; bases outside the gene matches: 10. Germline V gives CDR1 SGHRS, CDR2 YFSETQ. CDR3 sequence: CASSRKTSASSYNEQFF. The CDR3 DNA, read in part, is TGCGCCAGCAGCCGCAAAACTAGCGCCAGCTCCTACAATGAG.